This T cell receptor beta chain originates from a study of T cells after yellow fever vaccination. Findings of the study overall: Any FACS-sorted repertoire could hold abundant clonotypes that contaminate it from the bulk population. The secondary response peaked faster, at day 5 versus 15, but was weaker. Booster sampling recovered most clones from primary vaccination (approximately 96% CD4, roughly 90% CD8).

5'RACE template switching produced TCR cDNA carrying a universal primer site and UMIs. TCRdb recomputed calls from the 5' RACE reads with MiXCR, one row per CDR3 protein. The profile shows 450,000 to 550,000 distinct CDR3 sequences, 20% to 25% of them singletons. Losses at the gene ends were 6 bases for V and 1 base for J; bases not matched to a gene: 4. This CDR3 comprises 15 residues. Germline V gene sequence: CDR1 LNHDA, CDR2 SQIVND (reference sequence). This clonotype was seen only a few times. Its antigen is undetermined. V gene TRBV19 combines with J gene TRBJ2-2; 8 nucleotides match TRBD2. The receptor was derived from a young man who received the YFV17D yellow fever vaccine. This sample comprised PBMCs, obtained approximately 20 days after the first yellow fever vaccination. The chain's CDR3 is CASRSLAGNTGELFF. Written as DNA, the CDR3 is TGTGCCAGTAGAAGTCTAGCGGGGAACACCGGGGAGCTGTTTTTT.